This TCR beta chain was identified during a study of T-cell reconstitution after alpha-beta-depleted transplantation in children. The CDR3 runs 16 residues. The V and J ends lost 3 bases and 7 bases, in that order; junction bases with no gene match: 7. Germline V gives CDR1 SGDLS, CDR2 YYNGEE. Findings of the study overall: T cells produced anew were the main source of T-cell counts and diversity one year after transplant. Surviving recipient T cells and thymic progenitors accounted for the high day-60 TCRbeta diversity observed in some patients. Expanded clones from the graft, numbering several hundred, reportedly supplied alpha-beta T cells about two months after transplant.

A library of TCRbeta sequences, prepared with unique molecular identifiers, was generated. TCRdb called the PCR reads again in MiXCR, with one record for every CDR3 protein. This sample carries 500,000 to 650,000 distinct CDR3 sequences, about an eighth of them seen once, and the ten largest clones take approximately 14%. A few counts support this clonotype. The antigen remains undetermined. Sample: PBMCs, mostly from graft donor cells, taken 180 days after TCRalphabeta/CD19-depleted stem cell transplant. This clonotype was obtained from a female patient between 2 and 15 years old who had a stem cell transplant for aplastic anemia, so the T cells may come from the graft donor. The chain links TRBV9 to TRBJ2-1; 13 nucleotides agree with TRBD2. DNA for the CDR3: TGTGCCAGCAGCGGGAGACTAGCGGGAGGCGTTAATGAGCAGTTCTTC. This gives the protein CASSGRLAGGVNEQFF.